The clone carrying this T cell receptor (beta chain) has just a few counts. The sample belongs to a study of blood T cells in healthy people across ages. Using a J-beta primer mix together with a sample-barcoded 5' primer, a second PCR was run for about 6 to 11 cycles. TCRdb passed the 5' RACE reads through MiXCR, listing each CDR3 protein once. The sample carries under 2 million distinct CDR3 sequences, about 32% recorded once. The sample consisted of blood. The receptor was isolated from a young woman in good health.

CDR3 region: CASSQGAGGMRGYTF. For the CDR3, the DNA is TGCGCCAGCAGCCAAGGGGCAGGGGGCATGCGAGGCTACACCTTC. The J gene is TRBJ1-2, the V gene TRBV4-1; 8 bases are shared with TRBD1. Losses at the gene ends were 1 base for V and 8 bases for J; bases not matched to a gene: 9. CDR1 and CDR2 (germline): MGHRA, YSYEKL. CDR3 length: 15 residues.